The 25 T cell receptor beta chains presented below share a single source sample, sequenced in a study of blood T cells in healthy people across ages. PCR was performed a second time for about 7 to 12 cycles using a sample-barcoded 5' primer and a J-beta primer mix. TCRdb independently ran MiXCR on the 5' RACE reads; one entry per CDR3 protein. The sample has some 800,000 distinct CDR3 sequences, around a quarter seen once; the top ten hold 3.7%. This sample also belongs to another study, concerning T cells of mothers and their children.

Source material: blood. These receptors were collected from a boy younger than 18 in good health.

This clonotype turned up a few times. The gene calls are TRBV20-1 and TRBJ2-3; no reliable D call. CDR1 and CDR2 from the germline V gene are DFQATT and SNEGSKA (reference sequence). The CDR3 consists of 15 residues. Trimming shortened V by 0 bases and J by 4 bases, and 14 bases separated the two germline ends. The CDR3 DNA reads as TGCAGTGCTAGAGAGAGATATGAGTTCCCAGATACGCAGTATTTT. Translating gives CSARERYEFPDTQYF.

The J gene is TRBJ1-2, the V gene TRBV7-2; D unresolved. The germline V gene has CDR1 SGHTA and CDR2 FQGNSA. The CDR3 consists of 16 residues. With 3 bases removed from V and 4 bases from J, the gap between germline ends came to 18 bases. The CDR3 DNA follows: TGTGCCAGCAGCTTCAAGACGGACCCCTCCCTCTATGGCTACACCTTC. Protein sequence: CASSFKTDPSLYGYTF.

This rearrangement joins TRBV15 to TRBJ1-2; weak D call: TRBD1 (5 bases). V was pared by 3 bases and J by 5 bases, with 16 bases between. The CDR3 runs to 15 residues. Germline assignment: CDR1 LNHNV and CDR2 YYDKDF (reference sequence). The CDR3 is CATSSAGLGEYGYTF. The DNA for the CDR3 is TGTGCCACCAGCAGCGCTGGTTTAGGGGAATATGGCTACACCTTC.

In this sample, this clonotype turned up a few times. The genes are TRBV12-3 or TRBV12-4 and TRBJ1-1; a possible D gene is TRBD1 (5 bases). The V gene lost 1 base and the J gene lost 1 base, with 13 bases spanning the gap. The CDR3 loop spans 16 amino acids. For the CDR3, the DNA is TGTGCCAGCAGTTTAGTGATAGGGGTCGGGAACACTGAAGCTTTCTTT. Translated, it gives CASSLVIGVGNTEAFF.

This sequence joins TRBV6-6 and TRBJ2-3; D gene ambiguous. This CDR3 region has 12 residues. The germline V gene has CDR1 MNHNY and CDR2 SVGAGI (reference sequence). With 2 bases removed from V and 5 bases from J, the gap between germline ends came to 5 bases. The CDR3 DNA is TGTGCCAGCAGTTACCTTTTAGATACGCAGTATTTT. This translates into CASSYLLDTQYF.

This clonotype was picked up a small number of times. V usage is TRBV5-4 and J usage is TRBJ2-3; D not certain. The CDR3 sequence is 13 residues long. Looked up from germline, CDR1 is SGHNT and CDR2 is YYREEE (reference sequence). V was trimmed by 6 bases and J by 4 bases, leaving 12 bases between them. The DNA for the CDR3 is TGTGCCAGCAACAAGGGTGCTGCAGATACGCAGTATTTT. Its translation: CASNKGAADTQYF.

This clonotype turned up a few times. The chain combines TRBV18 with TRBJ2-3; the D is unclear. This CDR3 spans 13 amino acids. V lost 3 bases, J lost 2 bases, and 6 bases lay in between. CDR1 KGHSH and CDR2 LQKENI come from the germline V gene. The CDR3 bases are TGTGCCAGCTCACCGGACCACACAGATACGCAGTATTTT. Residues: CASSPDHTDTQYF.

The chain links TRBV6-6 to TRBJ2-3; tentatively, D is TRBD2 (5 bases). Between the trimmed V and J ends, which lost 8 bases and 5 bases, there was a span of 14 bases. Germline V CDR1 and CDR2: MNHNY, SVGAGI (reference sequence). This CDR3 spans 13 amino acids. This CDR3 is CASGDYHGDTQYF. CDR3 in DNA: TGTGCCAGCGGTGACTATCACGGAGATACGCAGTATTTT.

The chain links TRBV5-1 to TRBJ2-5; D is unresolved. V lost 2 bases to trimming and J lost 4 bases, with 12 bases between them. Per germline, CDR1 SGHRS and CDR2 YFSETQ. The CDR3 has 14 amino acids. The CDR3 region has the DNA TGCGCCAGCAGCTTAGGTGGGGTTAGAGAGACCCAGTACTTC. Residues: CASSLGGVRETQYF.

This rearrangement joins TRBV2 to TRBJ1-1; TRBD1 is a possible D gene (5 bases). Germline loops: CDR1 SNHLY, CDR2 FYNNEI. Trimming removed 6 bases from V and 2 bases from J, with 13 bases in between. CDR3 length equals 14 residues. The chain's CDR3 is CASSEDTYNTEAFF. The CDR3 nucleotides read TGTGCCAGCAGCGAGGACACCTATAACACTGAAGCTTTCTTT.

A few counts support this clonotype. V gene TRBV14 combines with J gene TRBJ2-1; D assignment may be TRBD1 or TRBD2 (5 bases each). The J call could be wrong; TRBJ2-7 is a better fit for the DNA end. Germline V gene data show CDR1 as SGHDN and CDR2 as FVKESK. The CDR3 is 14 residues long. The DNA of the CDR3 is TGTGCCAGCAGCCACCCGGGGCAGGTCAACGAGCAGTACTTC. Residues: CASSHPGQVNEQYF.

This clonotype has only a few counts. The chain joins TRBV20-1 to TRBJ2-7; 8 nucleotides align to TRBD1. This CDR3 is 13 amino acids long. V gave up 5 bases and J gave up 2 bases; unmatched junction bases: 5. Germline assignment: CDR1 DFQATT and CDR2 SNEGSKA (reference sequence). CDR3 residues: CSAGGQETYEQYF. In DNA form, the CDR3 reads TGCAGTGCTGGGGGACAGGAGACCTACGAGCAGTACTTC.

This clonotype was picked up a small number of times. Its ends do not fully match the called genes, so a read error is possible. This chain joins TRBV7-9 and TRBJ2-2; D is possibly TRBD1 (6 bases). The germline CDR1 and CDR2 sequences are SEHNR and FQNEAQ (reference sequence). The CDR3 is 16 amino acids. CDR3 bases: TGTGCCGGCAGCGCCCCCCTTGGACAGTTCCTCGGGGAGCTGTTTTTT. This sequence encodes CAGSAPLGQFLGELFF.

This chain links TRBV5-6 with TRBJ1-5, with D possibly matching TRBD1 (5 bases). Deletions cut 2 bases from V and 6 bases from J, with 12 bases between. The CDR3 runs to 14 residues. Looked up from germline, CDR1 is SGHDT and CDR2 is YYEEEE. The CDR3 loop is CASSFGAAGQPQHF. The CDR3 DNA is TGTGCCAGCAGCTTTGGGGCGGCTGGTCAGCCCCAGCATTTT.

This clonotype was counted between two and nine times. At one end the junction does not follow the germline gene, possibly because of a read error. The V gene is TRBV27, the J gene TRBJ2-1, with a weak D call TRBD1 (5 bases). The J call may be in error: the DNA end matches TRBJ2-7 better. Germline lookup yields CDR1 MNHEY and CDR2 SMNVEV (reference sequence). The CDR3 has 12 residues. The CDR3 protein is CAGSLSGQEQYF. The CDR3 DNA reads TGTGCCGGCAGTTTATCAGGGCAGGAGCAGTACTTC.

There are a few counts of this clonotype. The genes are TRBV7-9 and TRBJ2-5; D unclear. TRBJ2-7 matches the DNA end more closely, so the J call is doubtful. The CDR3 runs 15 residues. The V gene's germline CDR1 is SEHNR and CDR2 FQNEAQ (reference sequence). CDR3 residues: CASSYLTASSYEQYF. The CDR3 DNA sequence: TGTGCCAGCAGCTACCTTACAGCGAGCTCCTACGAGCAGTACTTC.

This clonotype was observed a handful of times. The CDR3 bases are TGTGCCATCAGCGGGACAGGGGAAGAGACCCAGTACTTC. Translating gives CAISGTGEETQYF. The chain recombines TRBV10-3 with TRBJ2-5; 10 positions agree with TRBD1. The germline V gene has CDR1 ENHRY and CDR2 SYGVKD. The CDR3 covers 13 residues. Trimming at V came to 6 bases and at J to 3 bases, leaving 1 base not matched to a gene.

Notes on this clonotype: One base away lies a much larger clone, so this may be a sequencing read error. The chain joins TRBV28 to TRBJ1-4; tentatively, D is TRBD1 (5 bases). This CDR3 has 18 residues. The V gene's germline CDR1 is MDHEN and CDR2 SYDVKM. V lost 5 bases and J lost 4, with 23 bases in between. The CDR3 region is CASSPNDRTQHLNEKLFF. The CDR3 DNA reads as TGTGCCAGCAGTCCAAATGACAGAACCCAACACCTTAATGAAAAACTGTTTTTT.

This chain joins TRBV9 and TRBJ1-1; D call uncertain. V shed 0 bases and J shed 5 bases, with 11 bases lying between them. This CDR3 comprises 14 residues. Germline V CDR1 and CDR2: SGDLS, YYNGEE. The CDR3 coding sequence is TGTGCCAGCAGCGTAGGGGGTTCGGGAACTGAAGCTTTCTTT. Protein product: CASSVGGSGTEAFF.

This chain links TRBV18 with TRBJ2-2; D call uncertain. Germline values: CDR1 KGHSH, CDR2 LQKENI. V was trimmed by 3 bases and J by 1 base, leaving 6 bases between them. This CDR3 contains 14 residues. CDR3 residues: CASSPGENTGELFF. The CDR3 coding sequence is TGTGCCAGCTCACCGGGCGAGAACACCGGGGAGCTGTTTTTT. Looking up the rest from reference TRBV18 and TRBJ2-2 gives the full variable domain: NAGVMQNPRHLVRRRGQEARLRCSPMKGHSHVYWYRQLPEEGLKFMVYLQKENIIDESGMPKERFSAEFPKEGPSILRIQQVVRGDSAAYFCASSPGENTGELFFGEGSRLTVL.

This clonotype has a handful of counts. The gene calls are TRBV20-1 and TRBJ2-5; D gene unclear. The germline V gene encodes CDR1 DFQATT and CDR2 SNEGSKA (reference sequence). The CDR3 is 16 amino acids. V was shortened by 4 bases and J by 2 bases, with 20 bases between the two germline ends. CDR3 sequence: CSATSSETGEQETQYF. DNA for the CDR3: TGCAGTGCTACCTCGTCCGAGACTGGGGAACAAGAGACCCAGTACTTC.

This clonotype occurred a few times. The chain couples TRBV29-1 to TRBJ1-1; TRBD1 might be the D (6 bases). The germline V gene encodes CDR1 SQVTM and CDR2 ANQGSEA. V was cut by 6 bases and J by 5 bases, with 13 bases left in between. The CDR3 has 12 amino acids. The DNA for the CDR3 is TGCAGCGTCAGGGGTGTTAGGACTGAAGCTTTCTTT. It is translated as CSVRGVRTEAFF.

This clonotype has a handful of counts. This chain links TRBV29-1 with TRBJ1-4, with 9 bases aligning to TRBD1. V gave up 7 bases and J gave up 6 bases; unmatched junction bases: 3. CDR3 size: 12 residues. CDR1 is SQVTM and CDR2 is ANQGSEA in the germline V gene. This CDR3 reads CSGRTGDEKLFF. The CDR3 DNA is TGCAGCGGGAGGACAGGGGATGAAAAACTGTTTTTT.

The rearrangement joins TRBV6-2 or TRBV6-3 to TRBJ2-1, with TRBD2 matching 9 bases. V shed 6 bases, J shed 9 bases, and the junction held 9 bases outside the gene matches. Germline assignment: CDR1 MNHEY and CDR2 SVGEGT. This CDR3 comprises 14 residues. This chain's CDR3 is CASRSGGRASEQFF. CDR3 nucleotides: TGTGCCAGCAGATCTGGCGGGAGGGCCAGTGAGCAGTTCTTC.

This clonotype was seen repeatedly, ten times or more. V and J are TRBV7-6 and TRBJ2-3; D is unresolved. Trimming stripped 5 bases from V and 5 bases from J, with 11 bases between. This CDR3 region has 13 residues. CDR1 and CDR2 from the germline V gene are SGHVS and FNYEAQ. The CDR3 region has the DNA TGTGCCAGCAGCCGTGGTGGCGGAGATACGCAGTATTTT. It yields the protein CASSRGGGDTQYF. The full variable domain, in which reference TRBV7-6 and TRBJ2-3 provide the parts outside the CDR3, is GAGVSQSPRYKVTKRGQDVALRCDPISGHVSLYWYRQALGQGPEFLTYFNYEAQQDKSGLPNDRFSAERPEGSISTLTIQRTEQRDSAMYRCASSRGGGDTQYFGPGTRLTVL.